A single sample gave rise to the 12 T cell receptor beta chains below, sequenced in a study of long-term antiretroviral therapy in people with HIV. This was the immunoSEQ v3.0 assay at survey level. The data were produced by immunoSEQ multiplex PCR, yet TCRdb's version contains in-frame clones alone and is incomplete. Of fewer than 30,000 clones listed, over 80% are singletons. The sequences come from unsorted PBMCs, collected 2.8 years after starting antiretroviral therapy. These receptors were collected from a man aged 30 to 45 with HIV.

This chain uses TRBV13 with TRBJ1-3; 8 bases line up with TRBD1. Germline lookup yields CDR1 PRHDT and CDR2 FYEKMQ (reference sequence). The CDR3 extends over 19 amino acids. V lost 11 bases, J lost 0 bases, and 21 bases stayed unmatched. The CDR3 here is CASSRYEFYRGTSGNTIYF. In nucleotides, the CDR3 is TGTGCCTCCAGCAGATATGAATTTTACAGGGGGACCTCTGGAAACACCATATATTTT.

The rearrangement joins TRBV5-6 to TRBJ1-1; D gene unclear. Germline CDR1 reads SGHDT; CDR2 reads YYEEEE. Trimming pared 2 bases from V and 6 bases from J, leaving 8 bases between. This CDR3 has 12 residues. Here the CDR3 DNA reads TGTGCCAGCAGCTTTTACGAGGCTGAAGCTTTCTTT. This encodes CASSFYEAEAFF.

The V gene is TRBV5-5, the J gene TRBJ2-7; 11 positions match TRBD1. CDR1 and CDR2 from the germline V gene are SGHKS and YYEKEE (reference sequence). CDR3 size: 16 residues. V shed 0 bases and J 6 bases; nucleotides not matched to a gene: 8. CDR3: CASSLVPGQGVGEQYF. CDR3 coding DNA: TGTGCCAGCAGCTTGGTTCCGGGACAGGGGGTAGGCGAGCAGTACTTC.

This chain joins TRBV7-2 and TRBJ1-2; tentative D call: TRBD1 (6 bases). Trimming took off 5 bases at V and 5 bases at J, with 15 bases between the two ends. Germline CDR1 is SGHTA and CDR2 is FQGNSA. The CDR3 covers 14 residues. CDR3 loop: CASSPAGAVYGYTF. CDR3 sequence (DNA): TGTGCCAGCAGCCCGGCGGGGGCGGTTTATGGCTACACCTTC.

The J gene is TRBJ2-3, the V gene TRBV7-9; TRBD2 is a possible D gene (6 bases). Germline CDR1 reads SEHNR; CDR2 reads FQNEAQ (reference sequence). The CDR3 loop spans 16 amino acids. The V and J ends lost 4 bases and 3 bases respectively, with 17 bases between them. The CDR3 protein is CASSYGGVGGTDTQYF. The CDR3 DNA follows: TGTGCCAGCAGCTACGGAGGGGTGGGGGGTACAGATACGCAGTATTTT.

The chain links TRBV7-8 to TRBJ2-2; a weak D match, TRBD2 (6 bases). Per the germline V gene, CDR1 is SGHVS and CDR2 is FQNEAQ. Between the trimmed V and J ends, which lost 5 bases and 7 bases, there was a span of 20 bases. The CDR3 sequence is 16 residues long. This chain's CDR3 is CASSLGRRGKGGELFF. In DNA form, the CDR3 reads TGTGCCAGCAGCCTAGGGAGACGGGGGAAGGGCGGGGAGCTGTTTTTT. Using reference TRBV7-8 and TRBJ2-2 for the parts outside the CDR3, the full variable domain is GAGVSQSPRYKVAKRGQDVALRCDPISGHVSLFWYQQALGQGPEFLTYFQNEAQLDKSGLPSDRFFAERPEGSVSTLKIQRTQQEDSAVYLCASSLGRRGKGGELFFGEGSRLTVL.

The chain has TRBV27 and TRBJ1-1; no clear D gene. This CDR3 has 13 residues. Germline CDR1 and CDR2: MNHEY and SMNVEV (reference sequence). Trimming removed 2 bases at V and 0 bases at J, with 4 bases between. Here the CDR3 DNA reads TGTGCCAGCAGTTTAAAGGTGAACACTGAAGCTTTCTTT. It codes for CASSLKVNTEAFF.

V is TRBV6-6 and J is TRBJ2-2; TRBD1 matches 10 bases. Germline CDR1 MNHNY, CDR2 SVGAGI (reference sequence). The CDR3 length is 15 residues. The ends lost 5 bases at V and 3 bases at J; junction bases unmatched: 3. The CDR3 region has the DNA TGTGCCAGCAGTCCCGGGACAGGGGACACCGGGGAGCTGTTTTTT. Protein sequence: CASSPGTGDTGELFF.

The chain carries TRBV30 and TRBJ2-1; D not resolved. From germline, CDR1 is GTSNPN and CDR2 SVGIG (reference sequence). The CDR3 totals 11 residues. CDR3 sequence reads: CVGWLYNEQFF. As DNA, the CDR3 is TGTGTTGGATGGCTTTACAATGAGCAGTTCTTC.

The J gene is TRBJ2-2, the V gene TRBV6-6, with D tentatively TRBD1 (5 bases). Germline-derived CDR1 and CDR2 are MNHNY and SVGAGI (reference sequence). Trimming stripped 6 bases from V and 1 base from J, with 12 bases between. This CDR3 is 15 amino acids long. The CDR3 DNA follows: TGTGCCAGCAGCCGCCCTACAGGGAACACCGGGGAGCTGTTTTTT. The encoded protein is CASSRPTGNTGELFF.

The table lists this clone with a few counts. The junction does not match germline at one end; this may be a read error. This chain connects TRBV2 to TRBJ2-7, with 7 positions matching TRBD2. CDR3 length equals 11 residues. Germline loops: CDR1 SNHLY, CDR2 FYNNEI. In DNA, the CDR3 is TGTGCCAGCAGTGTAACCCGACTAGCCGACTTC. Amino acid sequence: CASSVTRLADF.

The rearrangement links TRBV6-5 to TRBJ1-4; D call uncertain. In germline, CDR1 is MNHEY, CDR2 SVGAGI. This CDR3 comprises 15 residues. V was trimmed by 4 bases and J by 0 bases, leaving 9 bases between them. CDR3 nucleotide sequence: TGTGCCAGCAGTTCCCACTCTGCAACTAATGAAAAACTGTTTTTT. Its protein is CASSSHSATNEKLFF.